This T cell receptor beta chain was found in a study of T cells after yellow fever vaccination. Study findings and constraints: Clonotypes appearing in both CD4 and CD8 compartments existed, and their share was small. Clones from primary vaccination mostly reappeared after the booster (around 96% CD4, around 90% CD8).

The CDR3 sequence is 15 residues long. The germline gives CDR1 LGHNA, CDR2 YSLEER. V lost 0 bases and J lost 0, with 8 bases in between. In this sample, this clonotype turned up a few times. What it recognizes is unknown. 5'RACE template switching produced TCR cDNA carrying a universal primer site and UMIs. TCRdb re-called the 5' RACE reads with MiXCR, one entry per CDR3 protein. The sample yields some 600,000 distinct CDR3 sequences, around 17% seen once. This receptor was obtained from a young man who received the YFV17D yellow fever vaccine. The starting material was PBMCs, obtained 4 to 5 days after the first yellow fever vaccination. This chain uses TRBV4-3 with TRBJ1-1, with D unclear. The CDR3 region is CASSQEPGMNTEAFF. In nucleotides, the CDR3 is TGCGCCAGCAGCCAAGAGCCGGGGATGAACACTGAAGCTTTCTTT.